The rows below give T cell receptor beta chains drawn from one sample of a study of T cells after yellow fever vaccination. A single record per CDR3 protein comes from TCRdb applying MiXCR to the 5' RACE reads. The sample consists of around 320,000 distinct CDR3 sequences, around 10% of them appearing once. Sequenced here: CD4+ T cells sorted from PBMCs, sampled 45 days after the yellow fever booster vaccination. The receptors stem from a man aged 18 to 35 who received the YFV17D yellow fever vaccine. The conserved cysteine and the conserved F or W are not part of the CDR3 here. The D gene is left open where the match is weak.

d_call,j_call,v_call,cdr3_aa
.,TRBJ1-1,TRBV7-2,ASSQQQNTEAF
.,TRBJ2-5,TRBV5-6,ASSLKDGEVETQY
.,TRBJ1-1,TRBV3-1,ASSQAHGGHAF
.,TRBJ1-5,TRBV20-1,SARSGYQPQH
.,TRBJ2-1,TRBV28,ASNGGSSPVSEQF
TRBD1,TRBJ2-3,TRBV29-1,SGDRSTDTQY
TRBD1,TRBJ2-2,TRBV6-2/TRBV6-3,ASSPGQGSISNTGELF
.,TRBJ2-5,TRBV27,ASRPARGVETQY
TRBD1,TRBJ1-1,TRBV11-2,ASSLAGTGNTEAF
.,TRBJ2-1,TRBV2,ASSENLGFEQF
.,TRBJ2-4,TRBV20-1,SARDRGMAKNIQY
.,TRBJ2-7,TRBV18,ASSRIRDNSYEQY
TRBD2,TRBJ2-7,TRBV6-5,ASSNGGYEQY
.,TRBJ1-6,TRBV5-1,ASSLDGTNSPLH
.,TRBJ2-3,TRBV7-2,ASSSTVDTQY
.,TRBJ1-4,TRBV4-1,ASSQGAWEKLF
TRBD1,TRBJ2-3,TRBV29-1,SARQGHTDTQY
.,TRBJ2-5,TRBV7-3,ASSFAGTGDQY
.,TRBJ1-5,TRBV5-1,ASSLAPMGAGNQPQH
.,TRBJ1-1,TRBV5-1,ASSSLGEENTEAF
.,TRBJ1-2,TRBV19,ASSPDSRPYGYT